The entry below describes one T cell receptor (beta chain). Its antigen remains unidentified. Using its own MiXCR run on the 5' RACE reads, TCRdb lists one record per CDR3 protein. The sample has about 300,000 distinct CDR3 sequences, approximately 13% seen once. These data come from a study of identical twins. Study-level points and caveats: Conclusions were drawn cross-sectionally by statistical analysis, without following the same donors.

Looked up from germline, CDR1 is MDHEN and CDR2 is SYDVKM. Trimming pared 9 bases from V and 2 bases from J, leaving 13 bases between. The CDR3 sequence is 13 residues long. This sample was shared with a second study, whose subject was yellow fever vaccine responses in identical twins.

The clonotype originates from a woman aged 18-35 years in good health. This chain uses TRBV28 with TRBJ1-2; TRBD1 is a possible D gene (5 bases). Sequenced input: CD8+ T cells sorted from blood. CDR3 amino acids: CASGTLDNYGYTF. Written as DNA, the CDR3 is TGTGCCAGTGGGACTCTCGACAACTATGGCTACACCTTC.